The 17 T cell receptor beta chains below were found in one sample sequenced in a study of T-cell reconstitution after alpha-beta-depleted transplantation in children (dated by TCRdb to about 2016). Explained via the paper, the treatment or condition label denotes: allogeneic hematopoietic cell transplantation with graft depleted of TCRalphabeta T cells and CD19 B cells. The method was PCR. TCRdb records Illumina HiSeq 2500 as the sequencer. TCR library preparation used molecular barcoding, with unique molecular identifiers applied to normalize quantification of the TCRbeta repertoire. In-frame beta chains were kept once TCRdb had trimmed the public reads at Q25 with fastp and called clones with MiXCR. One record per CDR3 amino acid sequence lists the most common genes and DNA. For this sample there are roughly 340,000 distinct CDR3 sequences; 15% to 20% appear just once. The ten most abundant clones make up about 41% of the sample.

The sequenced sample was PBMCs, mostly from graft donor cells, obtained 360 days after TCRalphabeta/CD19-depleted stem cell transplant. Receptor source: a male patient under 10 years old who had a stem cell transplant for acute lymphoblastic leukemia, so the T cells may come from the graft donor.

This clonotype was seen a few times. The chain joins TRBV10-3 to TRBJ2-1, with 7 nucleotides matching TRBD2. V lost 8 bases to trimming and J lost 3 bases; unmatched junction nucleotides: 13. The CDR3 sequence is 16 residues long. Per germline, CDR1 ENHRY and CDR2 SYGVKD. The CDR3 DNA is TGTGCCATCTCCCTGGCTAGCGGAACCTTCTACAATGAGCAGTTCTTC. It codes for CAISLASGTFYNEQFF.

This clonotype was found many times. The chain carries TRBV28 and TRBJ2-1, with 12 positions matching TRBD2. CDR1 is MDHEN, CDR2 SYDVKM, per germline. Losses at the gene ends were 4 bases for V and 6 bases for J; bases not matched to a gene: 22. The CDR3 spans 21 residues. CDR3 sequence reads: CASSSVRGTASGRAISNEQFF. The CDR3, as DNA: TGTGCCAGCAGTTCGGTCAGGGGTACTGCTAGCGGGAGGGCCATTAGCAATGAGCAGTTCTTC.

V is TRBV10-3 and J is TRBJ2-7, with D perhaps TRBD1 (5 bases). Between the trimmed V and J ends, which lost 0 bases and 3 bases, there was a span of 21 bases. Germline CDR1 ENHRY, CDR2 SYGVKD. The CDR3 contains 18 residues. The CDR3 loop is CAISESPRQSAYGYEQYF. The CDR3 nucleotides read TGTGCCATCAGTGAGTCCCCTCGACAGTCAGCGTATGGCTACGAGCAGTACTTC.

This clonotype was observed once. This may stem from a read error, because a much larger clone lies one nucleotide away. CDR3 nucleotide sequence: TGTTCCAGCAGCGTGGGACCAGGGGCGGTGGATACGCAGTATTTT. Encoded protein: CSSSVGPGAVDTQYF. The chain recombines TRBV9 with TRBJ2-3; a weak D match, TRBD1 (6 bases). The CDR3 contains 15 residues. Germline loops: CDR1 SGDLS, CDR2 YYNGEE.

This clonotype was seen repeatedly, ten times or more. The chain recombines TRBV20-1 with TRBJ2-7, with D perhaps TRBD1 or TRBD2 (5 bases each). Germline CDR1 DFQATT, CDR2 SNEGSKA (reference sequence). V shed 4 bases and J shed 3 bases, with 13 bases lying between them. The CDR3 sequence is 13 residues long. The CDR3 bases are TGCAGTGCTACCCCGGGACCTATCTACGAGCAGTACTTC. Its protein is CSATPGPIYEQYF.

This clonotype has just a few counts. The J gene is TRBJ2-3, the V gene TRBV10-3, with D perhaps TRBD1 (5 bases). The CDR3 sequence is 14 residues long. Germline-derived CDR1 and CDR2 are ENHRY and SYGVKD. Trimming cost V 0 bases and J 6 bases, with 10 bases left between them. CDR3 DNA sequence: TGTGCCATCAGTGAGTCCACAGCAGGGGATACGCAGTATTTT. Its translation: CAISESTAGDTQYF.

The rearrangement links TRBV10-3 to TRBJ2-1; 8 bases map to TRBD1. The junction had 2 bases not matched to a gene; V was cut back by 3 bases and J by 7 bases. CDR1 and CDR2 from the germline V gene are ENHRY and SYGVKD. This CDR3 spans 13 amino acids. The CDR3 coding sequence is TGTGCCATCAGTGACCGGACAGGGAATGAGCAGTTCTTC. This encodes CAISDRTGNEQFF.

This clonotype was observed a handful of times. The chain couples TRBV7-8 to TRBJ2-2; D is possibly TRBD1 (6 bases). The length of the CDR3 is 16 residues. The germline V gene encodes CDR1 SGHVS and CDR2 FQNEAQ. V dropped 2 bases and J dropped 3 bases, with 13 bases sitting between them. In DNA form, the CDR3 reads TGTGCCAGCAGCTTATACAGGGTCATATACACCGGGGAGCTGTTTTTT. Encoded protein: CASSLYRVIYTGELFF.

This clonotype was seen a few times. The J gene is TRBJ2-3, the V gene TRBV4-1; D assignment may be TRBD1 or TRBD2 (5 bases each). Germline-derived CDR1 and CDR2 are MGHRA and YSYEKL. The CDR3 sequence is 16 residues long. V was trimmed by 5 bases and J by 1 base, leaving 16 bases between them. The CDR3 here is CASSVKDGAGTDTQYF. The CDR3 nucleotides read TGCGCCAGCAGCGTGAAGGACGGGGCAGGCACAGATACGCAGTATTTT.

CDR3 sequence: CASSLDPLQGWGEKLFF. The CDR3 DNA reads TGTGCCAGCAGTTTAGACCCCCTACAGGGTTGGGGGGAAAAACTGTTTTTT. V and J are TRBV28 and TRBJ1-4; D possibly corresponds to TRBD1 (6 bases). Trimming stripped 2 bases from V and 8 bases from J, with 21 bases between. The CDR3 loop spans 17 amino acids. CDR1 is MDHEN, CDR2 SYDVKM, per germline.

This clonotype has just a few counts. This rearrangement joins TRBV10-3 to TRBJ1-2; D remains unclear. Per the germline V gene, CDR1 is ENHRY and CDR2 is SYGVKD. The CDR3 has 18 residues. Trimming left V 6 bases short and J 4 bases short, with 27 bases between. CDR3 in amino acids: CAISPSLPGGISAYGYTF. The CDR3 bases are TGTGCCATCAGCCCCAGCCTCCCGGGCGGAATCTCTGCCTATGGCTACACCTTC.

This clonotype was recorded at least ten times. The chain carries TRBV5-1 and TRBJ2-2, with unresolved D. V lost 3 bases, J lost 6 bases, and 12 bases lay in between. The length of the CDR3 is 14 residues. Germline lookup yields CDR1 SGHRS and CDR2 YFSETQ. Here the CDR3 DNA reads TGCGCCAGCAGCTCGCTGGCCCGATCCGGGGAGCTGTTTTTT. Residues: CASSSLARSGELFF.

This clonotype appeared a few times. The chain is built from TRBV20-1 and TRBJ1-1; TRBD1 matches 7 bases. Unmatched junction bases numbered 7, after V lost 4 bases and J lost 8 bases. The V gene's germline CDR1 is DFQATT and CDR2 SNEGSKA (reference sequence). This CDR3 has 12 amino acids. CDR3 sequence reads: CSATTGYLEAFF. The CDR3 nucleotides are TGCAGTGCTACGACAGGGTATCTCGAAGCTTTCTTT.

The chain links TRBV4-3 to TRBJ2-3; D possibly corresponds to TRBD2 (5 bases). Trimming took 4 bases from V and 4 from J, leaving 18 bases between them. The CDR3 length is 16 residues. Germline values: CDR1 LGHNA, CDR2 YSLEER. CDR3 nucleotides: TGCGCCAGCAGCCGCAGTGGAGCGGCGTCGGCAGATACGCAGTATTTT. Its protein product is CASSRSGAASADTQYF.

The chain recombines TRBV11-3 with TRBJ2-1; TRBD1 matches at 8 bases. The J segment lost 4 bases and the V segment lost 6 bases, leaving 5 bases of the junction unmatched. CDR1 is SGHNT and CDR2 is YENEEA in the germline V gene. The CDR3 covers 14 residues. The CDR3 DNA sequence: TGTGCCAGCAGTTTGGGACAGGAGTACAATGAGCAGTTCTTC. Residues: CASSLGQEYNEQFF. Together with reference TRBV11-3 and TRBJ2-1, the CDR3 gives the full variable domain: EAGVVQSPRYKIIEKKQPVAFWCNPISGHNTLYWYLQNLGQGPELLIRYENEEAVDDSQLPKDRFSAERLKGVDSTLKIQPAELGDSAVYLCASSLGQEYNEQFFGPGTRLTVL.

This clonotype was picked up a small number of times. The V call is TRBV28, the J call TRBJ2-7; perhaps TRBD1 as D (6 bases). CDR3 length: 15 residues. CDR1 and CDR2 (germline): MDHEN, SYDVKM. V lost 6 bases, J lost 2 bases, and 17 bases lay in between. CDR3 region: CASRPQGLLTYEQYF. In nucleotides, the CDR3 is TGTGCCAGCAGACCACAGGGCCTTCTCACCTACGAGCAGTACTTC.

This clonotype turned up a few times. The J gene is TRBJ2-3, the V gene TRBV20-1; 10 bases are shared with TRBD2. This CDR3 region has 18 residues. CDR1 is DFQATT and CDR2 is SNEGSKA in the germline V gene (reference sequence). The trim removed 3 bases at V and 6 bases at J, leaving 18 bases unmatched. CDR3 in DNA: TGCAGTGCTAGCCTTTCTAGCGGGAGTTCCCCCGGTCGGGATACGCAGTATTTT. Protein sequence: CSASLSSGSSPGRDTQYF.